This T cell receptor beta chain was profiled in a study of shared clonotypes between healthy human individuals. Study-level findings and limits: A reduction in generation probabilities was seen for non-shared clonotypes relative to those shared by all four donors.

Germline V gives CDR1 WNHNN, CDR2 SYGVQD (reference sequence). Trimming removed 4 bases at V and 0 bases at J, with 8 bases between. The CDR3 sequence is 14 residues long. Method: immunoSEQ multiplex PCR; TCRdb's copy keeps in-frame clones and lacks some. The sample records roughly 2.4 million clones, approximately 94% being singletons. Of note for this clone: Its antigen remains unknown.

The V gene is TRBV10-1, the J gene TRBJ2-3; TRBD1 might be the D (6 bases). The specimen was naive CD4+ T cells sorted from blood. Indicated subset: CD45RA+ positively selected. The sequence derives from a man between 18 and 35 years old in good health. The CDR3 is CASSGTASTDTQYF. For the CDR3, the DNA is TGCGCCAGCAGTGGGACAGCTAGCACAGATACGCAGTATTTT.